The 3 T cell receptor beta chains below all came from one sample that was sequenced in a study of blood T cell repertoires in COVID-19 (dated by TCRdb to the early 2020s). The library was made by the immunoSEQ multiplex PCR assay. This is the immuneACCESS table as TCRdb keeps it, with only in-frame sequences that have V and J called. A part of the clones is gone; compared with another copy, unresolved V genes explain less than half, and the rest is unexplained. The sample yields 200,000 to 300,000 clones; 80% to 95% were counted once. Clones ranked in the top ten supply around 0.86% of the sample. Sequenced input: peripheral blood. The receptor set was obtained from a man between 25 and 39 years old with COVID-19, enrolled during active disease.

This chain joins TRBV5-6 and TRBJ2-1, with 9 bases that match TRBD2. The germline gives CDR1 SGHDT, CDR2 YYEEEE. The V and J ends lost 2 bases and 4 bases, in that order; junction bases with no gene match: 7. The CDR3 spans 16 residues. The CDR3: CASSFGGGASYNEQFF. In nucleotides, the CDR3 is TGTGCCAGCAGCTTCGGCGGGGGGGCCTCTTACAATGAGCAGTTCTTC.

This chain links TRBV5-4 with TRBJ2-7, with 9 bases lining up with TRBD1. From germline, CDR1 is SGHNT and CDR2 YYREEE (reference sequence). This CDR3 is 14 amino acids long. Losses at the gene ends were 7 bases for V and 5 bases for J; bases not matched to a gene: 10. The CDR3 nucleotides are TGTGCCAGCGGACCCGACAGGGGGGGCCACGAGCAGTACTTC. Translating gives CASGPDRGGHEQYF.

The chain joins TRBV12-3 or TRBV12-4 to TRBJ1-2; D unresolved. V lost 6 bases and J lost 6, with 11 bases in between. CDR3 length: 12 amino acids. The chain's CDR3 is CASRRSFHGYTF. Written as DNA, the CDR3 is TGTGCCAGCAGACGTAGTTTCCATGGCTACACCTTC.